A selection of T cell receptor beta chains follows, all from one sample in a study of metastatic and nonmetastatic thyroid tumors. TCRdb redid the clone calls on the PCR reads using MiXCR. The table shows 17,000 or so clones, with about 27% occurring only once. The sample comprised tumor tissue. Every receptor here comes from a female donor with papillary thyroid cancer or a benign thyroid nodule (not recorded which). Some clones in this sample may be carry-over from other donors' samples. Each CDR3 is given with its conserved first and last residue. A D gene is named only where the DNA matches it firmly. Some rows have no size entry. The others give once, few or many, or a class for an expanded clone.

CDR3nt: TGCGCCAGCAGCAAAGATCCCCTGGGACTAGATGGCACGGATACGCAGTATTTT
CDR3aa: CASSKDPLGLDGTDTQYF
v_gene: TRBV4-1
d_gene: TRBD2
abundance: -
j_gene: TRBJ2-3

CDR3nt: TGTGCCAGCAGTCCGGGGACAGGGGCCTACGAGCAGTACTTC
CDR3aa: CASSPGTGAYEQYF
v_gene: TRBV12-3/TRBV12-4
d_gene: TRBD1
abundance: many
j_gene: TRBJ2-7

CDR3nt: TGCGCCAGCGGATCGACTAGCGGGAGGGATGAGCAGTTCTTC
CDR3aa: CASGSTSGRDEQFF
v_gene: TRBV5-1
d_gene: TRBD2
abundance: many
j_gene: TRBJ2-1

CDR3nt: TGTGCCATCAGTGGTGCTGGGGCCCCAGATACGCAGTATTTT
CDR3aa: CAISGAGAPDTQYF
v_gene: TRBV10-3
d_gene: -
abundance: medium-sized
j_gene: TRBJ2-3

CDR3nt: TGTGCCAGCATTTACTCGGATAGTTCGGATGGCTACACCTTC
CDR3aa: CASIYSDSSDGYTF
v_gene: TRBV6-6
d_gene: -
abundance: few
j_gene: TRBJ1-2

CDR3nt: TGTGCCAGCAGCGTAGTCCCGGGACTTCCCATGAGAGATACGCAGTATTTT
CDR3aa: CASSVVPGLPMRDTQYF
v_gene: TRBV9
d_gene: -
abundance: many
j_gene: TRBJ2-3

CDR3nt: TGCAGTGCTAGGGGGGCGGACGGTTATACTGAAGAAGCTTTCTTT
CDR3aa: CSARGADGYTEEAFF
v_gene: TRBV20-1
d_gene: -
abundance: -
j_gene: TRBJ1-1

CDR3nt: TGTGCCAGTAGTTCCTTTGGGGGGGAGACCCAGTACTTC
CDR3aa: CASSSFGGETQYF
v_gene: TRBV19
d_gene: -
abundance: few
j_gene: TRBJ2-5

CDR3nt: TGTGCCAGCAGCCAAGGGCTAGCGGCGGCAGATACGCAGTATTTT
CDR3aa: CASSQGLAAADTQYF
v_gene: TRBV3-1
d_gene: TRBD2
abundance: -
j_gene: TRBJ2-3

CDR3nt: TGCAGTGGCCGGGAGGGGTTCTACGAGCAGTACTTC
CDR3aa: CSGREGFYEQYF
v_gene: TRBV20-1
d_gene: TRBD2
abundance: many
j_gene: TRBJ2-7

CDR3nt: TGCGCCAGCAGCCAAGGGACTAGCGTACAAGAGACACAGTACTTC
CDR3aa: CASSQGTSVQETQYF
v_gene: TRBV4-3
d_gene: TRBD2
abundance: -
j_gene: TRBJ2-5

CDR3nt: TGTGCCTGGGGTCCTAATAGTTCAGGGGGGAACACTGAAGCTTTCTTT
CDR3aa: CAWGPNSSGGNTEAFF
v_gene: TRBV30
d_gene: TRBD1
abundance: few
j_gene: TRBJ1-1

CDR3nt: TGCGCCAGCAGCTCGGTACAGGGAATGAACACTGAAGCTTTCTTT
CDR3aa: CASSSVQGMNTEAFF
v_gene: TRBV5-1
d_gene: -
abundance: few
j_gene: TRBJ1-1

CDR3nt: TGTGCCACAAAGCGGGCCTCAGGGAGGAACTCCTACGAGCAGTACTTC
CDR3aa: CATKRASGRNSYEQYF
v_gene: TRBV6-1
d_gene: -
abundance: medium-sized
j_gene: TRBJ2-7

CDR3nt: TGTGCCAGCAATCCGAGGACTAGCGTTCGGACAGATACGCAGTATTTT
CDR3aa: CASNPRTSVRTDTQYF
v_gene: TRBV11-2
d_gene: TRBD2
abundance: -
j_gene: TRBJ2-3

CDR3nt: TGCGCCAGCAGCTCCTTAGCGGGAGATGGAGCGGGGGAGCAGTACTTC
CDR3aa: CASSSLAGDGAGEQYF
v_gene: TRBV5-1
d_gene: TRBD2
abundance: -
j_gene: TRBJ2-7

CDR3nt: TGTGCCAGCAGCTCCGGAAGCGGGAGTGCTATCTACGAGCAGTACTTC
CDR3aa: CASSSGSGSAIYEQYF
v_gene: TRBV7-8
d_gene: TRBD2
abundance: medium-sized
j_gene: TRBJ2-7

CDR3nt: TGTGCCATCACCTGGGACCGAACCGGGGAGCTGTTTTTT
CDR3aa: CAITWDRTGELFF
v_gene: TRBV10-3
d_gene: -
abundance: many
j_gene: TRBJ2-2

CDR3nt: TGCAGTGCTCCTATGACTAGCCGGATTTTCTCCTACAATGAGCAGTTCTTC
CDR3aa: CSAPMTSRIFSYNEQFF
v_gene: TRBV20-1
d_gene: TRBD2
abundance: -
j_gene: TRBJ2-1

CDR3nt: TGTGCCTGCAGCCGTACCGGAGGTGGGAGGGCCGTCGAGCAGTACTTC
CDR3aa: CACSRTGGGRAVEQYF
v_gene: TRBV11-2
d_gene: TRBD2
abundance: -
j_gene: TRBJ2-7